This is a list of T cell receptor beta chains from one sample in a study of patients and donors after allogeneic stem cell transplantation. TCRdb redid the calling of the RT-PCR reads with MiXCR, one entry per CDR3 protein. The top ten clones hold 33% of a sample with roughly 180,000 distinct CDR3 sequences, around two fifths of them seen once. Specimen: blood, either unsorted or a sorted T cell fraction (not recorded which). The receptors shown here come from a human donor who was either an allogeneic HSCT recipient or a stem cell or donor lymphocyte infusion donor (not recorded which). It is not recorded whose cells these are; they may come from a transplant donor. The CDR3 runs from the conserved cysteine through the conserved F or W. Each record gives: V gene, CDR3 length, J gene, CDR3 protein.

V gene: TRBV2
CDR3 length: 13
J gene: TRBJ1-1
CDR3 protein: CASISRLNTEAFF

V gene: TRBV29-1
CDR3 length: 13
J gene: TRBJ1-1
CDR3 protein: CSYARDMNTEAFF

V gene: TRBV6-2/TRBV6-3
CDR3 length: 17
J gene: TRBJ2-1
CDR3 protein: CASSYPPTDSSYNEQFF

V gene: TRBV3-1
CDR3 length: 13
J gene: TRBJ2-1
CDR3 protein: CASSLAEINEQFF

V gene: TRBV6-5
CDR3 length: 13
J gene: TRBJ1-4
CDR3 protein: CASRLLQAEKLFF

V gene: TRBV19
CDR3 length: 14
J gene: TRBJ1-1
CDR3 protein: CASSIGQSNTEAFF

V gene: TRBV5-1
CDR3 length: 14
J gene: TRBJ2-1
CDR3 protein: CASSESGSWREQFF

V gene: TRBV4-3
CDR3 length: 15
J gene: TRBJ1-1
CDR3 protein: CASTQVEGVWAEAFF

V gene: TRBV11-2
CDR3 length: 14
J gene: TRBJ1-2
CDR3 protein: CASSQPAGQDGYTF

V gene: TRBV10-3
CDR3 length: 15
J gene: TRBJ1-1
CDR3 protein: CAISGGTGVHTEAFF

V gene: TRBV28
CDR3 length: 15
J gene: TRBJ2-6
CDR3 protein: CASSFGDSGANVLTF

V gene: TRBV29-1
CDR3 length: 12
J gene: TRBJ1-2
CDR3 protein: CSARQGDYGYTF

V gene: TRBV7-9
CDR3 length: 16
J gene: TRBJ2-2
CDR3 protein: CASSLYGKKNTGELFF

V gene: TRBV5-6
CDR3 length: 13
J gene: TRBJ2-2
CDR3 protein: CASSLTGAGELFF

V gene: TRBV6-5
CDR3 length: 17
J gene: TRBJ2-3
CDR3 protein: CASSYSQTRGLTDTQYF

V gene: TRBV30
CDR3 length: 11
J gene: TRBJ2-4
CDR3 protein: CAWSVHVIQYF